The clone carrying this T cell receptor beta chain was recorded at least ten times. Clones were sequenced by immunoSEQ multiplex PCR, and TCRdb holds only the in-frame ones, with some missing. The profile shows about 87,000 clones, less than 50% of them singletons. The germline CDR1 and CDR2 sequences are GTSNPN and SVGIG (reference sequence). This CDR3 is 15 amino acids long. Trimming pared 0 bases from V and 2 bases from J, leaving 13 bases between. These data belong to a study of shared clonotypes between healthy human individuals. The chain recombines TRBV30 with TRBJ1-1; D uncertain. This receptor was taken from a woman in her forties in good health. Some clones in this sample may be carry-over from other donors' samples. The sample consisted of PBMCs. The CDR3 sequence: CAWSVGFEANTEAFF. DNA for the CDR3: TGTGCCTGGAGTGTAGGTTTCGAGGCAAACACTGAAGCTTTCTTT.